The source of this T cell receptor beta chain is a study of blood T cells in healthy people across ages. Combining a sample-barcoded 5' primer with a J-beta primer mix, a second PCR ran for roughly 7 to 12 cycles. Via MiXCR, TCRdb re-called the 5' RACE reads, giving one row per CDR3 protein. The data hold about 630,000 distinct CDR3 sequences, with approximately 21% observed a single time. This clonotype occurred a few times. The CDR3 extends over 15 amino acids. V dropped 4 bases and J dropped 6; count of bases not matched to a gene: 6. CDR1 and CDR2 from the germline V gene are SNHLY and FYNNEI. J is TRBJ2-5 and V is TRBV2; 12 bases map to TRBD2. This TCR was sampled from a man in his 70s in good health. The sequencing input was blood. The CDR3 loop is CASSGTSGKLKTQYF. CDR3 nucleotide sequence: TGTGCCAGCAGTGGGACTAGCGGGAAATTGAAGACCCAGTACTTC.